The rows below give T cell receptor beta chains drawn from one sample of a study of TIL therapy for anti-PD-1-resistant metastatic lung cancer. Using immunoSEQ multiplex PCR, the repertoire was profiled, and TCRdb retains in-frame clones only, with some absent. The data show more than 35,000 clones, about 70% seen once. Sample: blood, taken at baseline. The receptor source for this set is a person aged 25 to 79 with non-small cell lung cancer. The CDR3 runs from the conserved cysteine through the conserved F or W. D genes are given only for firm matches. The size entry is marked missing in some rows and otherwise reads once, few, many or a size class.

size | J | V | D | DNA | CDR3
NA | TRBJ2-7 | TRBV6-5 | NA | TGTGCCAGCAGAGCATCCGGTTTTGGGTTTTACGAGCAGTACTTC | CASRASGFGFYEQYF
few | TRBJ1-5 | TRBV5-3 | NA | TGTGCCAGAAGCCAAAACCCACTGTGTAGCAATCAGCCCCAGCATTTT | CARSQNPLCSNQPQHF
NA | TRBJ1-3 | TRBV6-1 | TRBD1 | TGTGCCAGCAGTCCCTCGGGACAGGCTGGAAACACCATATATTTT | CASSPSGQAGNTIYF
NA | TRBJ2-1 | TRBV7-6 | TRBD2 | TGTGCCAGCAGCGCCCTAGCGGGACCCCTTTTGGGGCAGTTCTTC | CASSALAGPLLGQFF
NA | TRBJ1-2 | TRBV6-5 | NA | TGTGCCAGCAGTTACGGGGGCGGTGGCTACACCTTC | CASSYGGGGYTF
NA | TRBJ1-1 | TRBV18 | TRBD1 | TGTGCCAGCGACCGGGGACAGGTAGCCACTGAAGCTTTCTTT | CASDRGQVATEAFF
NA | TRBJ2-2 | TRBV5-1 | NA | TGCGCCAGCAGCTTGTCCGGAGGGATCACCGGGGAGCTGTTTTTT | CASSLSGGITGELFF
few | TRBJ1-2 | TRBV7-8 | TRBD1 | TGTGCCAGCAGCTTACAGGACAGGGCTGGTCGCGGCTACACCTTC | CASSLQDRAGRGYTF
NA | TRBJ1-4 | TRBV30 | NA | TGTGCCTGGAGTAGGTTTGACGCTACTAATGAAAAACTGTTTTTT | CAWSRFDATNEKLFF
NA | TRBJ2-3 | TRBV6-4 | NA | TGTGCCAGCAGTGACTCGTTCAGGGGGGGAAACACAGATACGCAGTATTTT | CASSDSFRGGNTDTQYF
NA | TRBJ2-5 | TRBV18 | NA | TGTGCCAGCTCAGGGGGACTCCAAGAGACCCAGTACTTC | CASSGGLQETQYF
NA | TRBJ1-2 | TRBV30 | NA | TGTGCCTGGAGCGCTAGGGGCTCGAAGGGTGGCTACACCTTC | CAWSARGSKGGYTF
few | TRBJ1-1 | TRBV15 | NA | TGTGCCACCAGCAGTAGGGCTCGTGAAGCTTTCTTT | CATSSRAREAFF
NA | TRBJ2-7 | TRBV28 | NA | TGTGCCAGCCTTAGGACCCTTGCGGGACACCATTACGAGCAGTACTTC | CASLRTLAGHHYEQYF
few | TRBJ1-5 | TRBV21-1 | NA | TGTGCCAGCAGCAATAGGAAACTGGGGGGGCCCCCCAATCAGCCCCAGCATTTT | CASSNRKLGGPPNQPQHF
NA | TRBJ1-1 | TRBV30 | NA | TGTGCCTGGGGCGGGGGTCAAACTGAAGCTTTCTTT | CAWGGGQTEAFF
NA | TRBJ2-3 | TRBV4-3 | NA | TGCGCCAGCAGCCAAGATCCAGGGGAGAGCACAGATACGCAGTATTTT | CASSQDPGESTDTQYF